A selection of T cell receptor beta chains follows, all from one sample in a study of beta chain features in type 1 diabetes. Assay used: immunoSEQ multiplex PCR; TCRdb lists only in-frame clones, some missing. Of 600,000 to 700,000 clones listed, 9.5% to 15% are singletons. Sequenced material: naive CD4+ T cells from blood. These receptors came from a man under 40 with type 1 diabetes. The CDR3 runs from the conserved cysteine through the conserved F or W. The order of the fields is J gene, V gene, clone size, CDR3 protein. The size entry is marked missing in some rows and otherwise reads once, few, many or a size class.

>TRBJ2-5|TRBV9|few
CASSVGGYQETQYF
>TRBJ1-4|TRBV7-2|few
CASSATGPTNEKLFF
>TRBJ1-6|TRBV5-4|.
CASSAGRIDSPLHF
>TRBJ1-5|TRBV19|.
CASSTPGQGNQPQHF
>TRBJ1-4|TRBV4-3|.
CASSQVRTGGQEKLFF
>TRBJ2-4|TRBV5-1|few
CASSPVRAENIQYF
>TRBJ1-4|TRBV7-9|.
CASSSINEKLFF
>TRBJ2-5|TRBV2|.
CASSVRQETQYF
>TRBJ2-5|TRBV18|.
CASSPPGPETQYF
>TRBJ1-4|TRBV5-6|few
CASSFRDGREKLFF
>TRBJ2-1|TRBV9|.
CASSDGASHYNEQFF
>TRBJ2-2|TRBV6-1|.
CAIRDTGELFF
>TRBJ2-1|TRBV19|.
CASSILGLADNEQFF
>TRBJ2-7|TRBV28|few
CASSDRGPAEQYF
>TRBJ2-2|TRBV29-1|few
CSVYDTGELFF
>TRBJ2-7|TRBV28|few
CASSLGGDRAYEQYF
>TRBJ2-3|TRBV19|.
CASRMAPGGDTQYF
>TRBJ1-5|TRBV5-1|few
CASSLDGLNQPQHF